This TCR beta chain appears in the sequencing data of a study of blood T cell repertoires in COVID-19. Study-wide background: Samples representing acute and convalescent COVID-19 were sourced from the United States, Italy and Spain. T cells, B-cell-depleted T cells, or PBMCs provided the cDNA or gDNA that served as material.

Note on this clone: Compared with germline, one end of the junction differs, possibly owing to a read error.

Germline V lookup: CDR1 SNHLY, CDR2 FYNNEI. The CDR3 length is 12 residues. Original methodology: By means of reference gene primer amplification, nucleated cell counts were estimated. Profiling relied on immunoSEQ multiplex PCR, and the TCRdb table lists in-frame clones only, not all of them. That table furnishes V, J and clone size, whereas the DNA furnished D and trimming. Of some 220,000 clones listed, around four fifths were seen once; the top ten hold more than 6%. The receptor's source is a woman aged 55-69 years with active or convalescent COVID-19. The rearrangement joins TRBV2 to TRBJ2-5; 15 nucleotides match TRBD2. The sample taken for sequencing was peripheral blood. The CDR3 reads CASGTSGGSVNF. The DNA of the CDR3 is TGTGCCAGCGGGACTAGCGGGGGGTCGGTAAACTTC.